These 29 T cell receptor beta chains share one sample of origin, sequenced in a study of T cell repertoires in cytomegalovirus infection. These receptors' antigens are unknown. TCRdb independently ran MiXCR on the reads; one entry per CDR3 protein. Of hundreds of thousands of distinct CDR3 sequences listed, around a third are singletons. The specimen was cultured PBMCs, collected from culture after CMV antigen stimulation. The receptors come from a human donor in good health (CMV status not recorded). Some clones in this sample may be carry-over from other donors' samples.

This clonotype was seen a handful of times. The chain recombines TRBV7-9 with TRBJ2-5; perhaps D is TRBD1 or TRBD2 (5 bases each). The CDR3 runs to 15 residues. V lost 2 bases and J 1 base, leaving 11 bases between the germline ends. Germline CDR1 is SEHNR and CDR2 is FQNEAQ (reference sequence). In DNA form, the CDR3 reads TGTGCCAGCAGCTTACCCCGGGACCTCCAAGAGACCCAGTACTTC. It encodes CASSLPRDLQETQYF. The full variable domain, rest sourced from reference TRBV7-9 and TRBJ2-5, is DTGVSQNPRHKITKRGQNVTFRCDPISEHNRLYWYRQTLGQGPEFLTYFQNEAQLEKSRLLSDRFSAERPKGSFSTLEIQRTEQGDSAMYLCASSLPRDLQETQYFGPGTRLLVL.

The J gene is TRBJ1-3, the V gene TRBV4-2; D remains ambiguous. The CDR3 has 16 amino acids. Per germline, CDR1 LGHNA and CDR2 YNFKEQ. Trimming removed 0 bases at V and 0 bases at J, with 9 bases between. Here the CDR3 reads CASSQEPKGSGNTIYF. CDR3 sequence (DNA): TGTGCCAGCAGCCAAGAACCAAAGGGCTCTGGAAACACCATATATTTT.

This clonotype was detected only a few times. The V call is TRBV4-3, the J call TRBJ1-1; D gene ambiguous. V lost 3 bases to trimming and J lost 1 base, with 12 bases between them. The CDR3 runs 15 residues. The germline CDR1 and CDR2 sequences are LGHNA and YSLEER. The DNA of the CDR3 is TGCGCCAGCAGCCATGGTGTATGGGCGAACACTGAAGCTTTCTTT. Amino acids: CASSHGVWANTEAFF.

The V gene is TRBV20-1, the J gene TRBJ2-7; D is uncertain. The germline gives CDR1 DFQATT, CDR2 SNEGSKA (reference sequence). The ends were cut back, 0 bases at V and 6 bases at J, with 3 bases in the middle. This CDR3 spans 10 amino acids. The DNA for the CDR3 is TGCAGTGCTAGAGAGGGCGAGCAGTACTTC. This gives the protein CSAREGEQYF.

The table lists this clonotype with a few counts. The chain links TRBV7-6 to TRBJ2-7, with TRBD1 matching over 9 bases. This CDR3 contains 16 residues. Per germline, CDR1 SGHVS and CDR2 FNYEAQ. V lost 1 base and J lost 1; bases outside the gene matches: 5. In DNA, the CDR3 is TGTGCCAGCAGCTTAGGGGGGGGACAGGGTTCCTACGAGCAGTACTTC. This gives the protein CASSLGGGQGSYEQYF.

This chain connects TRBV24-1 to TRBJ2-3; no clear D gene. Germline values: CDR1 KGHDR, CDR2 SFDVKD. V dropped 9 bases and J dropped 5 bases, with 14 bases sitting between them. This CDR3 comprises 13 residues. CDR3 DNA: TGTGCCACCGGCGGCGCTCCGGGAGATACGCAGTATTTT. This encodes CATGGAPGDTQYF.

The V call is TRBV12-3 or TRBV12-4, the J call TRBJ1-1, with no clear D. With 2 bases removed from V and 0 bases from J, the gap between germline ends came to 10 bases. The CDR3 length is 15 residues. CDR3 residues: CASSLPHRLNTEAFF. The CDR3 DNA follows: TGTGCCAGCAGTTTACCCCACCGTCTGAACACTGAAGCTTTCTTT.

The DNA for the CDR3 is TGTGCCAGCAGCCTATATAGCGGGACGTACCAAGAGACCCAGTACTTC. Its translation is CASSLYSGTYQETQYF. This chain links TRBV3-1 with TRBJ2-5; 8 bases match TRBD2. The trim removed 4 bases at V and 0 bases at J, leaving 7 bases unmatched. In germline, CDR1 is LGHDT, CDR2 YNNKEL (reference sequence). The CDR3 extends over 16 amino acids.

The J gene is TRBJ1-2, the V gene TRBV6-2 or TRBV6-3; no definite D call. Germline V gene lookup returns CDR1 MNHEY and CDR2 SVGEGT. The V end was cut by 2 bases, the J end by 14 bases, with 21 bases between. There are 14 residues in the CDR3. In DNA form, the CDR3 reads TGTGCCAGCAGTTACCCGTCCGGACTCGGGAGAAGGACCTTC. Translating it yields CASSYPSGLGRRTF.

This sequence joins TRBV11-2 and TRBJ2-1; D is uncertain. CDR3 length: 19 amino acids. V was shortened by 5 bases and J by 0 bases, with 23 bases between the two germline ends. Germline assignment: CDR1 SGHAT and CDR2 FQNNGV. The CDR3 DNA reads TGTGCCAGCAGCCAAAGTCCATGGCTTAGGGATACCTCCTACAATGAGCAGTTCTTC. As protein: CASSQSPWLRDTSYNEQFF.

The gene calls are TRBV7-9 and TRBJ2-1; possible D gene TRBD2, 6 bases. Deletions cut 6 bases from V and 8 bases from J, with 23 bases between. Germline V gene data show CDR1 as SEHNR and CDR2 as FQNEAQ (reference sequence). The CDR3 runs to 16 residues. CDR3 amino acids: CASRRRGGLQGYEQFF. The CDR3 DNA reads TGTGCCAGCAGACGGAGGGGCGGGCTCCAGGGCTATGAGCAGTTCTTC.

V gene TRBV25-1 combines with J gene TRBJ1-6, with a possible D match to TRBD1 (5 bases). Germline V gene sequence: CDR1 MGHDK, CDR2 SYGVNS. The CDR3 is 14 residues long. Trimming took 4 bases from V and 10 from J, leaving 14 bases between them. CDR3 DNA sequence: TGTGCCAGCAGTGTCGACAGCGGCTTGTCACCCCTCCACTTT. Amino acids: CASSVDSGLSPLHF.

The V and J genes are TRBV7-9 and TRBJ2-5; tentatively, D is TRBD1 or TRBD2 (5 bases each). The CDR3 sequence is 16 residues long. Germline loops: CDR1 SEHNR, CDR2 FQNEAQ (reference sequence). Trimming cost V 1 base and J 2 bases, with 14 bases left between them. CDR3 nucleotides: TGTGCCAGCAGCTTAGATTGGGACGGCTCTCAAGAGACCCAGTACTTC. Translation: CASSLDWDGSQETQYF.

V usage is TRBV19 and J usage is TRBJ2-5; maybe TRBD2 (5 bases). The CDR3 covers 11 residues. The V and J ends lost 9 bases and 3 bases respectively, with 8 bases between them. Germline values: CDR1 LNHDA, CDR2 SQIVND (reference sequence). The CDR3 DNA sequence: TGTGCCAGCGGGGTTGAAGAGACCCAGTACTTC. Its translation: CASGVEETQYF.

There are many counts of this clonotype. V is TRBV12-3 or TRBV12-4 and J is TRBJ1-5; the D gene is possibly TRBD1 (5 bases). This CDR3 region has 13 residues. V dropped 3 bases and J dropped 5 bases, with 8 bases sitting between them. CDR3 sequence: CASSFSGDQPQHF. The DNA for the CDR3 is TGTGCCAGCAGTTTTTCGGGGGATCAGCCCCAGCATTTT.

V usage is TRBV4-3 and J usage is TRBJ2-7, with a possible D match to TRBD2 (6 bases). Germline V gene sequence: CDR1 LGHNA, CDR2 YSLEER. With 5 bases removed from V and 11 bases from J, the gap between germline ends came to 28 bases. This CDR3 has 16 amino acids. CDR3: CASSFLRRMVGGVEYV. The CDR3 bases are TGCGCCAGCAGCTTCTTGCGCAGGATGGTCGGAGGGGTGGAGTACGTC.

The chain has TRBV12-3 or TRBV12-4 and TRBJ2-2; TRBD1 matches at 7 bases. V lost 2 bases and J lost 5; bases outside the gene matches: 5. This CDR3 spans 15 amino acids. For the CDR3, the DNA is TGTGCCAGCAGTTTACCGGGACAGTCTACCGGGGAGCTGTTTTTT. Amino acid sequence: CASSLPGQSTGELFF.

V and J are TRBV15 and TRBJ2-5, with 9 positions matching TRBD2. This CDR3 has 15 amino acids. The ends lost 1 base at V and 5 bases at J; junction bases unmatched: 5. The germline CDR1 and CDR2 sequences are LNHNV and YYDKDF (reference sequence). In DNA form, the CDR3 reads TGTGCCACCAGCAGAGGAAGTAGCGGGAGTGAGACCCAGTACTTC. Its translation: CATSRGSSGSETQYF.

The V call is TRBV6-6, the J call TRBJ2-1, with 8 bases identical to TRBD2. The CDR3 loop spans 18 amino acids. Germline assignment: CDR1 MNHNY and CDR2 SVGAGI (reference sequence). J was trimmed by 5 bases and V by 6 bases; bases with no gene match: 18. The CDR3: CASSHVFSGESLDNEQFF. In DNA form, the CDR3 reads TGTGCCAGCAGCCACGTTTTTAGCGGGGAGAGTTTAGACAATGAGCAGTTCTTC.

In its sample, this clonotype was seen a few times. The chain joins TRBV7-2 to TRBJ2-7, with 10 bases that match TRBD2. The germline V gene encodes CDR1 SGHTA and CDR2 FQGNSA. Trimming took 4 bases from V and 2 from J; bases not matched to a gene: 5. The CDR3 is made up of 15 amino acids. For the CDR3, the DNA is TGTGCCAGCAGCTCGTCTAGCGGGGGTCCCTACGAGCAGTACGTC. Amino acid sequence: CASSSSSGGPYEQYV.

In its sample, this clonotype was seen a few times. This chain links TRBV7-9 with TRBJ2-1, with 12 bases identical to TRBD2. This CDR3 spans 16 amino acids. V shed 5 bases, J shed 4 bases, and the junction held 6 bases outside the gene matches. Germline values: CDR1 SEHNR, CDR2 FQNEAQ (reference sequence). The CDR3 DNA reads TGTGCCAGCAGCGCGAGACTAGCGGGGGTATACAATGAGCAGTTCTTC. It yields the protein CASSARLAGVYNEQFF. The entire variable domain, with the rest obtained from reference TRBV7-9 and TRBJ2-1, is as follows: DTGVSQNPRHKITKRGQNVTFRCDPISEHNRLYWYRQTLGQGPEFLTYFQNEAQLEKSRLLSDRFSAERPKGSFSTLEIQRTEQGDSAMYLCASSARLAGVYNEQFFGPGTRLTVL.

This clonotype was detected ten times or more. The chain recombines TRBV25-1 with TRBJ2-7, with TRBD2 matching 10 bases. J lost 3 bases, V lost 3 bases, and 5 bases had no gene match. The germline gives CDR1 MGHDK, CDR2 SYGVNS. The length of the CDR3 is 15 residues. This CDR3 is CASSDLAGVGYEQYF. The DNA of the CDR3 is TGTGCCAGCAGTGATCTAGCGGGAGTTGGCTACGAGCAGTACTTC.

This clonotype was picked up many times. The CDR3 is CASSLRGPGELFF. As DNA, the CDR3 is TGTGCCAGCAGCTTAAGGGGGCCCGGGGAGCTGTTTTTT. The chain combines TRBV7-9 with TRBJ2-2; 7 bases line up with TRBD1. V shed 2 bases and J 6 bases; nucleotides not matched to a gene: 0. From germline, CDR1 is SEHNR and CDR2 FQNEAQ (reference sequence). CDR3 length: 13 amino acids.

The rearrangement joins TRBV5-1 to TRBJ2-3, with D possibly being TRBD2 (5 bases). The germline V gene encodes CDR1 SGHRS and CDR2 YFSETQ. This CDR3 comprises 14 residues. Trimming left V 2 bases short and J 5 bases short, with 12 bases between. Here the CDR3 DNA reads TGCGCCAGCAGCTTCCCCGGCGGAGGAGATACGCAGTATTTT. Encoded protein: CASSFPGGGDTQYF.

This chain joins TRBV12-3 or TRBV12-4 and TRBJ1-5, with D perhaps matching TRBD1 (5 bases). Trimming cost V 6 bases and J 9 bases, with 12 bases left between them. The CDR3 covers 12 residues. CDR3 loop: CASSPGGRPQHF. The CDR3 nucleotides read TGTGCCAGCAGCCCCGGGGGACGGCCCCAGCATTTT.

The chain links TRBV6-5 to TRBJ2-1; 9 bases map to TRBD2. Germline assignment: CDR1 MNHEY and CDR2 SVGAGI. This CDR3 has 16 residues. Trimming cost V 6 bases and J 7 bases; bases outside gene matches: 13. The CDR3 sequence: CASRLSGSRKGNEQFF. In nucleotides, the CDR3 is TGTGCCAGCAGACTTAGCGGGAGTAGAAAAGGTAATGAGCAGTTCTTC.

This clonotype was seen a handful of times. In DNA, the CDR3 is TGTGCCAGCAGTTACTCGATAACGAGGCCCCAGCATTTT. It encodes CASSYSITRPQHF. This rearrangement joins TRBV6-2 or TRBV6-3 to TRBJ1-5; D unresolved. Germline V gene sequence: CDR1 MNHEY, CDR2 SVGEGT. The CDR3 loop spans 13 amino acids. The V and J ends lost 0 bases and 9 bases respectively, with 9 bases between them.

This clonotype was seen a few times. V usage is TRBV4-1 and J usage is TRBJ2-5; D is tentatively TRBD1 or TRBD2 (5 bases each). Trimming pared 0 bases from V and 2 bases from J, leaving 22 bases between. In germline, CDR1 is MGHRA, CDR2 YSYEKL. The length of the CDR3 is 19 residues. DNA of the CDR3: TGCGCCAGCAGCCAAGATTTACGTGCTACGGGACCGCTTCAAGAGACCCAGTACTTC. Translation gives CASSQDLRATGPLQETQYF.

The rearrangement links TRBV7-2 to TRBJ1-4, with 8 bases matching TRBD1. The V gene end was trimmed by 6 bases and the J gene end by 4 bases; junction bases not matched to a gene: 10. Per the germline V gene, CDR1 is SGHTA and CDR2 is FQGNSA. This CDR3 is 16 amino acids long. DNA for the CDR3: TGTGCCAGCAGATCAGGGGCAGGGGGCTTTAATGAAAAACTGTTTTTT. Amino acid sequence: CASRSGAGGFNEKLFF.